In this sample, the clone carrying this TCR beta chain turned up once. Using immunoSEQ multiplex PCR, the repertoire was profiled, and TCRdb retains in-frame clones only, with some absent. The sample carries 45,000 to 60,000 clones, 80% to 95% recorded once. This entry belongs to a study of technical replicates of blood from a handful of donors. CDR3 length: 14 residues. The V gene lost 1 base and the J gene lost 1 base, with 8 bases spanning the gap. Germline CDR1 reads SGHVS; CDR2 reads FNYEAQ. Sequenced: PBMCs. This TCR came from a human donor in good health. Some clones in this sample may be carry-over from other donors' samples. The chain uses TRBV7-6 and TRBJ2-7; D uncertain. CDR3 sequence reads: CASSLDTGSYEQYF. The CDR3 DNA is TGTGCCAGCAGCTTAGATACCGGTTCCTACGAGCAGTACTTC.